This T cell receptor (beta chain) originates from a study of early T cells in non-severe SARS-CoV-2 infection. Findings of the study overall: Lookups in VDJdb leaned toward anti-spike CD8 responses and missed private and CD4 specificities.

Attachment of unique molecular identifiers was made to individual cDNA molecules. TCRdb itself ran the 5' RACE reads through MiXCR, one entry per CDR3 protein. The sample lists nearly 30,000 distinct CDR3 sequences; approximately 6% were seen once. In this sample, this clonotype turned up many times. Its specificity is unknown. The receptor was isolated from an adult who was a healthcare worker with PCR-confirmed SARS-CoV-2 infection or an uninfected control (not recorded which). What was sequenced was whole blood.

This CDR3 is CASSLVVRRGVTNSPLHF. The DNA for the CDR3 is TGTGCCAGCAGCTTAGTCGTAAGGAGGGGGGTAACAAATTCACCCCTCCACTTT. This chain links TRBV7-6 with TRBJ1-6; D possibly corresponds to TRBD1 (6 bases). CDR3 length equals 18 residues. With 1 base removed from V and 7 bases from J, the gap between germline ends came to 20 bases. In germline, CDR1 is SGHVS, CDR2 FNYEAQ.